This entry lists 5 T cell receptor beta chains sequenced from one sample in a study of T cell repertoires in cytomegalovirus infection. TCRdb analysed the reads with MiXCR anew, one entry per CDR3 protein. The sample yields around 740,000 distinct CDR3 sequences, roughly a third seen once. Sequenced material: PBMCs. The source is a human donor in good health (CMV status not recorded). Some clones in this sample may be carry-over from other donors' samples.

This sequence joins TRBV6-1 and TRBJ1-2; D is perhaps TRBD1 (6 bases). V shed 8 bases and J shed 8 bases, with 15 bases lying between them. The CDR3 length is 12 residues. Germline-derived CDR1 and CDR2 are MNHNS and SASEGT. The CDR3 DNA follows: TGTGCCAGCTCCCCGGGGGCAGGGGGCTACACCTTC. This encodes CASSPGAGGYTF.

This clonotype was picked up a small number of times. The chain couples TRBV7-2 to TRBJ1-2; 8 bases are a match to TRBD1. The trim removed 4 bases at V and 2 bases at J, leaving 12 bases unmatched. Germline values: CDR1 SGHTA, CDR2 FQGNSA. The CDR3 loop spans 17 amino acids. CDR3 nucleotide sequence: TGTGCCAGCAGCTCCCGGGACAGGTGGGGGGAGAACTATGGCTACACCTTC. It is translated as CASSSRDRWGENYGYTF.

This chain links TRBV15 with TRBJ2-5, with 7 bases matching TRBD1. V was clipped by 1 base and J by 5 bases; unmatched bases: 10. Germline V CDR1 and CDR2: LNHNV, YYDKDF (reference sequence). The CDR3 covers 16 residues. CDR3 nucleotide sequence: TGTGCCACCAGCAGAGGACAGGGTACAGGTCTTGAGACCCAGTACTTC. The encoded protein is CATSRGQGTGLETQYF.

This clonotype was recorded a few times. The chain recombines TRBV25-1 with TRBJ1-5, with 8 bases identical to TRBD1. CDR1 MGHDK and CDR2 SYGVNS come from the germline V gene. V dropped 4 bases and J dropped 5; count of bases not matched to a gene: 10. CDR3 length: 16 amino acids. The CDR3 reads CASSASGTGGYQPQHF. The CDR3 nucleotides read TGTGCCAGCAGTGCGTCCGGGACAGGAGGGTATCAGCCCCAGCATTTT.

This clonotype appeared a few times. The rearrangement uses TRBV28 and TRBJ1-6; D uncertain. Trimming pared 7 bases from V and 2 bases from J, leaving 9 bases between. Germline-derived CDR1 and CDR2 are MDHEN and SYDVKM. The CDR3 spans 14 residues. Written as DNA, the CDR3 is TGTGCCAGCAAAAATAACGCCTATAATTCACCCCTCCACTTT. Translating it yields CASKNNAYNSPLHF.